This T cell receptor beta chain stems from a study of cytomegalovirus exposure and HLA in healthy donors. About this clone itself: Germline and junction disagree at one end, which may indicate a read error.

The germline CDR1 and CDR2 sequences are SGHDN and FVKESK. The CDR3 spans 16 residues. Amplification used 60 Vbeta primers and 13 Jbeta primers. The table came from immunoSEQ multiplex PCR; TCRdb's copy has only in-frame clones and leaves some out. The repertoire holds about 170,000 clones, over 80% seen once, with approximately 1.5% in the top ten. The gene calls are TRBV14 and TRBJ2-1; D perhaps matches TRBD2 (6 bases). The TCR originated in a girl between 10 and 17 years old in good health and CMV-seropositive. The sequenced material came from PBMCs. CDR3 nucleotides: TGTGCCAGCAGCCCCCATGGGGGGAGCTCCTCCAATGAGCAGTTCTTC. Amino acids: CASSPHGGSSSNEQFF.